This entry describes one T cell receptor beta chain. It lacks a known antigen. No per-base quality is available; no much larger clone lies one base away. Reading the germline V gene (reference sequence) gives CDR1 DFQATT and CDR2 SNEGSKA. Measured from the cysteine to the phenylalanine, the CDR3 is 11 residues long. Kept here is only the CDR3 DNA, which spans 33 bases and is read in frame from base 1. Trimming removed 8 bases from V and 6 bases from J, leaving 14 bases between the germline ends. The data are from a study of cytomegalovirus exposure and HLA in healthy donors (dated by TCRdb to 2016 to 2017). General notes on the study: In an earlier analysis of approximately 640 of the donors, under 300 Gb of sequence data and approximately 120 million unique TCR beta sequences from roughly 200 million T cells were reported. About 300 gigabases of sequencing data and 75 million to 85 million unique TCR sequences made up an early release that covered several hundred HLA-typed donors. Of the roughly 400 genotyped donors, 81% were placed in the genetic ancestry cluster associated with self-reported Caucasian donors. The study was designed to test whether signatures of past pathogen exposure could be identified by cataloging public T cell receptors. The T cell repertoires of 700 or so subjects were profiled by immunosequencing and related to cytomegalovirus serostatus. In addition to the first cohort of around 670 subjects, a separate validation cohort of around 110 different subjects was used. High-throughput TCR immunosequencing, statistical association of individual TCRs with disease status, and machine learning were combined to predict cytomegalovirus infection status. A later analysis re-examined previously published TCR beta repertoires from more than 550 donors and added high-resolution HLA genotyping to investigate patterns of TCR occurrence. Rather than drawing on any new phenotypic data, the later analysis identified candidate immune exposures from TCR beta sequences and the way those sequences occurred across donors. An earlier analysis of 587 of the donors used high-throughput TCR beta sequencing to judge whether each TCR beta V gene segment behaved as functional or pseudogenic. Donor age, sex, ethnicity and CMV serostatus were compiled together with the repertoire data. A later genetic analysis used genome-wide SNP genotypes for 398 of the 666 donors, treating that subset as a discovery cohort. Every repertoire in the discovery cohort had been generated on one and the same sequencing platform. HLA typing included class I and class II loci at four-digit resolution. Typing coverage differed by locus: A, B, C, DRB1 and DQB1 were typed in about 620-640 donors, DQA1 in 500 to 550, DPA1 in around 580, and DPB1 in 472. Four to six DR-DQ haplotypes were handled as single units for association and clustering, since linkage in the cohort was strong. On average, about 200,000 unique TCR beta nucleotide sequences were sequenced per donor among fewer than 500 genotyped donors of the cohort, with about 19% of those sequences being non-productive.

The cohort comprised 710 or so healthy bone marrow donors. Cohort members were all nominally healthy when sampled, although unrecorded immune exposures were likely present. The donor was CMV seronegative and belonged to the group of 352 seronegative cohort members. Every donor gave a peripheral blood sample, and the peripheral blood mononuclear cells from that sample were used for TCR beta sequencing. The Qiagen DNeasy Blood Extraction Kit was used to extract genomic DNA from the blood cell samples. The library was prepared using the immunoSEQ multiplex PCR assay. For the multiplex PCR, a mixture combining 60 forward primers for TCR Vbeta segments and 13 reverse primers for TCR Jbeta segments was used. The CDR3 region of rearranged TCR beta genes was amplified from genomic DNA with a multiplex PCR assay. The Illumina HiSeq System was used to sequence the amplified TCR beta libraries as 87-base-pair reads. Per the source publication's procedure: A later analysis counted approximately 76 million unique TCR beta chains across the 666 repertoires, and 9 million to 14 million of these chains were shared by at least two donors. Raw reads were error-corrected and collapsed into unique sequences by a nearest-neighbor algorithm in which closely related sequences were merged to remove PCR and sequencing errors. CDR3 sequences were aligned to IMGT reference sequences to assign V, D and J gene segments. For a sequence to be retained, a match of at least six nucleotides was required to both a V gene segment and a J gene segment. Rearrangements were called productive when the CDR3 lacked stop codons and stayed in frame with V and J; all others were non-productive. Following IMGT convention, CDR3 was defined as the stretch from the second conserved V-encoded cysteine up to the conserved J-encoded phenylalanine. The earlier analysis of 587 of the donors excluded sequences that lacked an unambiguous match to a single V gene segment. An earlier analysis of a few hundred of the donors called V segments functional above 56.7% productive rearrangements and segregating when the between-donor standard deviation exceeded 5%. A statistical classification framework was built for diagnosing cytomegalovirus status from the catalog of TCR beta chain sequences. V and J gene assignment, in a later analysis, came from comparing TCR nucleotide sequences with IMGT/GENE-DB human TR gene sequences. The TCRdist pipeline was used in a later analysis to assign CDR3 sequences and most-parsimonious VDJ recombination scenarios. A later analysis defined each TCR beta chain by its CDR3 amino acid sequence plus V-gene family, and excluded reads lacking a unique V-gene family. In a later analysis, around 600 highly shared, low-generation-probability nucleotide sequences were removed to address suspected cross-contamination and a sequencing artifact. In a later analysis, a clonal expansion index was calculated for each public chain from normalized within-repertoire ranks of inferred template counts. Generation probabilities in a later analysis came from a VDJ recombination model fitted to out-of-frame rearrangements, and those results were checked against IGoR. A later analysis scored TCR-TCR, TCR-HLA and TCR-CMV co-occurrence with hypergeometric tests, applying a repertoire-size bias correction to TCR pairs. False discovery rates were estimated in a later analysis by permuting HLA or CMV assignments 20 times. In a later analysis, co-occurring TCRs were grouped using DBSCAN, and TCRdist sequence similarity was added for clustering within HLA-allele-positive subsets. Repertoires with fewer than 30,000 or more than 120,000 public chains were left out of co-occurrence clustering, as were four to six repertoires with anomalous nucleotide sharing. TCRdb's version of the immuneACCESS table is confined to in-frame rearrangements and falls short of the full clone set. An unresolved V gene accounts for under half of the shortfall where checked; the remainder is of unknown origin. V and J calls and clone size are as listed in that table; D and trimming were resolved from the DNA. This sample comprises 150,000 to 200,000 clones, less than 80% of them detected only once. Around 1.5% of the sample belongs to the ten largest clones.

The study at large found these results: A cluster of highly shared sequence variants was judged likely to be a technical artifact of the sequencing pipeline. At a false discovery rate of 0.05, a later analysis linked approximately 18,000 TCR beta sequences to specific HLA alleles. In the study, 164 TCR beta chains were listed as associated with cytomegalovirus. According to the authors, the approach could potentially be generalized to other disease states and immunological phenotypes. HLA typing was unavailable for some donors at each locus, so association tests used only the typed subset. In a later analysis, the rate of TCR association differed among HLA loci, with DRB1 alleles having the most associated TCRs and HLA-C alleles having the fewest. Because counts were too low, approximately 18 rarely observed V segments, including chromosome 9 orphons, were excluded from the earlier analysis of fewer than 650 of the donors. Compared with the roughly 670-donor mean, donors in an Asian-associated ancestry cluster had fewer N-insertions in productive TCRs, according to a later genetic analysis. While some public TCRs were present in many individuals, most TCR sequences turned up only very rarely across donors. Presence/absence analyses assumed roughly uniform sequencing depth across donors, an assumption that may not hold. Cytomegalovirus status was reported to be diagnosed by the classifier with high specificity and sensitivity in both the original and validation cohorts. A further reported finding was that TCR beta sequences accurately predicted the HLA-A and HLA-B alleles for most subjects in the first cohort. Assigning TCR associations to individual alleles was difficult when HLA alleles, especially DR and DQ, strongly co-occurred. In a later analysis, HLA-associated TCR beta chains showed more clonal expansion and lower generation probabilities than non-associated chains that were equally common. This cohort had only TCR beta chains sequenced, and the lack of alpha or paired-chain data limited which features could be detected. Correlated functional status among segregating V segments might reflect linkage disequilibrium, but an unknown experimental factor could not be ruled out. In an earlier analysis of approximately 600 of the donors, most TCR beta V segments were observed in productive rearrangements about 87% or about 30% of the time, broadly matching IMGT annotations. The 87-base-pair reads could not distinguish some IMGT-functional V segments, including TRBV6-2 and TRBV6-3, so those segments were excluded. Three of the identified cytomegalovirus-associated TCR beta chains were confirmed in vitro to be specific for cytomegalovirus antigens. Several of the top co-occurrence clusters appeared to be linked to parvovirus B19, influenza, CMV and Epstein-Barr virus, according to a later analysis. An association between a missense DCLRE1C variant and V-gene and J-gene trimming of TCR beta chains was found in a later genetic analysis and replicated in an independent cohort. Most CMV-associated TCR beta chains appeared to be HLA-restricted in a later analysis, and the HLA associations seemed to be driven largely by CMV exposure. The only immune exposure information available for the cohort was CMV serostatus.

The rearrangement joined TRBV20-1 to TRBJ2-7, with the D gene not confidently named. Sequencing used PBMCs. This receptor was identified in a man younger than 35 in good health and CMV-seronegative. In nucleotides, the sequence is TGCAGTCCCCGGCTGGGCTTCGAGCAGTACTTC. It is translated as CSPRLGFEQYF.